The 14 T cell receptor beta chains listed next were all sequenced from one sample in a study of type 1 regulatory T cells. Which antigens these TCRs recognize remains unknown. TCRdb redid the calling of the reads with MiXCR, one entry per CDR3 protein. There are over 55,000 distinct CDR3 sequences in the sample; around 63% occur only once, and about 7.3% lies in the top ten. Sequencing was done on a sample of cultured T cells, either the whole culture or a sorted T cell fraction (not recorded which). Subset noted: Tr1-enriched cell product generated in vitro against host alloantigens. The source is a human donor in good health.

The chain employs TRBV11-2 and TRBJ2-1, with TRBD2 as a possible D gene (5 bases). The germline V gene has CDR1 SGHAT and CDR2 FQNNGV. This CDR3 is 15 amino acids long. V gave up 5 bases and J gave up 1 base, with 12 bases separating them. DNA for the CDR3: TGTGCCAGCAGCCAAACCAGCGGATCCTACAATGAGCAGTTCTTC. Protein product: CASSQTSGSYNEQFF.

Only a few counts were recorded for this clonotype. This sequence joins TRBV6-1 and TRBJ2-1; TRBD1 matches 10 bases. The V gene's germline CDR1 is MNHNS and CDR2 SASEGT. The CDR3 is 19 residues long. V lost 6 bases and J lost 1; bases outside the gene matches: 15. DNA of the CDR3: TGTGCCAGCAGCTCCCGGGACAGGGGTCGGGAGGGATCCTACAATGAGCAGTTCTTC. Its protein is CASSSRDRGREGSYNEQFF.

This sequence joins TRBV20-1 and TRBJ2-5, with 12 bases matching TRBD2. V lost 6 bases, J lost 4 bases, and 3 bases stayed unmatched. This CDR3 is 13 amino acids long. The germline CDR1 and CDR2 sequences are DFQATT and SNEGSKA (reference sequence). The CDR3 loop is CSAKLAGGETQYF. The CDR3 DNA sequence: TGCAGTGCCAAACTAGCGGGAGGAGAGACCCAGTACTTC.

The chain links TRBV7-3 to TRBJ2-2; 9 positions agree with TRBD1. CDR3 length: 15 residues. Germline V gives CDR1 SGHTA, CDR2 FQGTGA. V shed 2 bases, J shed 7 bases, and the junction held 5 bases outside the gene matches. The CDR3 DNA reads as TGTGCCAGCAGCTTACAGACAGGGGGGCTCGGGGAGCTGTTTTTT. Translating it yields CASSLQTGGLGELFF.

This clonotype was detected only a few times. The chain links TRBV12-3 or TRBV12-4 to TRBJ2-5; D remains unclear. There are 12 residues in the CDR3. V was trimmed by 4 bases and J by 1 base, leaving 4 bases between them. CDR3 nucleotides: TGTGCCAGCAGTTACGCCCAAGAGACCCAGTACTTC. Protein: CASSYAQETQYF.

This clonotype was recorded a few times. The chain combines TRBV12-3 or TRBV12-4 with TRBJ2-3; TRBD2 agrees at 10 bases. V dropped 4 bases and J dropped 4; count of bases not matched to a gene: 2. This CDR3 is 14 amino acids long. The CDR3 reads CASSSLAGADTQYF. CDR3 coding DNA: TGTGCCAGCAGTTCGCTAGCGGGAGCAGATACGCAGTATTTT.

This clonotype was counted only a few times. This chain joins TRBV12-3 or TRBV12-4 and TRBJ2-1, with 8 positions matching TRBD1. The CDR3 has 15 amino acids. V lost 6 bases to trimming and J lost 3 bases; unmatched junction nucleotides: 7. CDR3: CASRSTGGNYNEQFF. In DNA form, the CDR3 reads TGTGCCAGCAGGAGTACAGGGGGAAACTACAATGAGCAGTTCTTC.

V gene TRBV9 combines with J gene TRBJ1-1, with TRBD1 as a possible D gene (5 bases). There are 14 residues in the CDR3. Per germline, CDR1 SGDLS and CDR2 YYNGEE. V was trimmed by 0 bases and J by 1 base, leaving 7 bases between them. The CDR3 sequence is CASSVAGKNTEAFF. The CDR3 nucleotides read TGTGCCAGCAGCGTAGCAGGGAAGAACACTGAAGCTTTCTTT.

The rearrangement joins TRBV15 to TRBJ2-1, with no clear D. CDR1 and CDR2 from the germline V gene are LNHNV and YYDKDF (reference sequence). Between the trimmed V and J ends, which lost 5 bases and 5 bases, there was a span of 13 bases. The CDR3 has 14 residues. The CDR3 protein is CATSVRSGNNEQFF. The CDR3 coding sequence is TGTGCCACCAGCGTGAGATCAGGAAACAATGAGCAGTTCTTC.

Of note for this clonotype: At one of its ends the junction is not consistent with the germline gene, which may arise from a read error. V is TRBV28 and J is TRBJ2-2, with D perhaps TRBD1 (6 bases). The CDR3 has 14 amino acids. Germline V gives CDR1 MDHEN, CDR2 SYDVKM. CDR3 region: CASLSQGNTRELFF. DNA for the CDR3: TGTGCCAGTCTTTCTCAGGGGAACACCAGGGAGCTGTTTTTT.

The chain joins TRBV18 to TRBJ2-6; no clear D gene. V gave up 5 bases and J gave up 1 base, with 6 bases separating them. The CDR3 spans 14 residues. Germline CDR1 is KGHSH and CDR2 is LQKENI. The CDR3 loop is CASSIDSGANVLTF. DNA for the CDR3: TGTGCCAGCTCAATAGATTCTGGGGCCAACGTCCTGACTTTC.

Points on this clonotype: At one boundary the junction diverges from the germline segment, which might be a read error. The rearrangement joins TRBV11-2 to TRBJ2-3, with a possible D match to TRBD1 (5 bases). CDR1 and CDR2 (germline): SGHAT, FQNNGV. The CDR3 totals 15 residues. CDR3 coding DNA: TGTGCCAGCAGCTTAGAACCCCCAGCGACAGTTACGCAGTATTTT. Translated: CASSLEPPATVTQYF.

There are a few counts of this clonotype. V gene TRBV28 combines with J gene TRBJ1-1; no firm D call. Germline CDR1 is MDHEN and CDR2 is SYDVKM. CDR3 length equals 15 residues. Trimming cost V 2 bases and J 0 bases, with 10 bases left between them. Here the CDR3 reads CASSLGQIMNTEAFF. The CDR3 DNA reads TGTGCCAGCAGTTTAGGGCAAATCATGAACACTGAAGCTTTCTTT. The variable domain in full, completed from reference TRBV28 and TRBJ1-1, reads DVKVTQSSRYLVKRTGEKVFLECVQDMDHENMFWYRQDPGLGLRLIYFSYDVKMKEKGDIPEGYSVSREKKERFSLILESASTNQTSMYLCASSLGQIMNTEAFFGQGTRLTVV.

This clonotype was detected a few times. The gene calls are TRBV30 and TRBJ1-1; no clear D gene. The CDR3 loop spans 13 amino acids. Trimming removed 3 bases at V and 2 bases at J, with 10 bases between. Germline CDR1 reads GTSNPN; CDR2 reads SVGIG (reference sequence). The CDR3 DNA sequence: TGTGCCTGGAGGTACAGCGTCAACACTGAAGCTTTCTTT. This codes for CAWRYSVNTEAFF.